This T cell receptor beta chain was profiled in a study of shared clonotypes between healthy human individuals. Study details: Per donor, three plates held CD4 naive cells, three held CD4 memory, two held CD8 naive and one held CD8 memory. Notes on the study in general: Expectations were that clonotype sharing among donors would be affected by sequencing depth.

The ends lost 5 bases at V and 10 bases at J; junction bases unmatched: 10. The CDR3 runs to 14 residues. Germline CDR1 WNHNN, CDR2 SYGVQD (reference sequence). Measured with immunoSEQ multiplex PCR; TCRdb has only the in-frame clones, and not every one. Of 730,000 or so clones listed, 72% are singletons. In regard to this clone: Its antigen is still unknown.

The J gene is TRBJ2-3, the V gene TRBV10-1; TRBD1 aligns across 9 bases. Sequenced sample: memory CD4+ T cells sorted from blood. The subset here: CD45RA-negative fraction. The clonotype originates from a woman aged 25 to 39 in good health. The CDR3 loop reads CASSPGTGFPPQYF. The CDR3 nucleotides are TGCGCCAGCAGTCCCGGGACAGGGTTCCCTCCGCAGTATTTT.